Listed here are 20 T cell receptor beta chains from one sample, sequenced in a study of beta chain features in type 1 diabetes. These TCRs' antigens remain unknown. General study findings and limits: Researchers report that Type 1 diabetes patients had moderately but significantly shorter TCRB CDR3s across all four CD4+ subsets.

Sequencing targeted expressed TCRB transcripts, as all isolated RNA had been reverse transcribed. The method was immunoSEQ multiplex PCR; TCRdb's version includes in-frame clones alone and lacks a portion of them. The table includes 550,000 to 850,000 clones, roughly 12% detected once. Sample: naive CD4+ T cells from blood. All receptors come from a man between 18 and 29 years old with type 1 diabetes.

This clone was counted a few times. The rearrangement joins TRBV10-2 to TRBJ2-1; 11 bases map to TRBD2. This CDR3 has 14 amino acids. The trim removed 6 bases at V and 3 bases at J, leaving 1 base unmatched. CDR1 and CDR2 (germline): WSHSY, SAAADI. This CDR3 reads CASRGLAVYNEQFF. The CDR3 DNA is TGCGCCAGCAGGGGACTAGCGGTCTACAATGAGCAGTTCTTC.

This clone was picked up a small number of times. This chain uses TRBV29-1 with TRBJ1-5; D is undetermined. Trimming cost V 2 bases and J 2 bases, with 7 bases left between them. This CDR3 has 13 amino acids. Germline assignment: CDR1 SQVTM and CDR2 ANQGSEA. The CDR3 sequence: CSVESDRNQPQHF. The CDR3 coding sequence is TGCAGCGTTGAAAGCGACCGCAATCAGCCCCAGCATTTT.

This clone was detected a few times. This chain joins TRBV9 and TRBJ2-5, with 7 nucleotides matching TRBD2. The germline gives CDR1 SGDLS, CDR2 YYNGEE. The CDR3 has 15 amino acids. V lost 4 bases to trimming and J lost 0 bases; unmatched junction nucleotides: 6. CDR3: CASSPEGTNQETQYF. The CDR3 DNA reads as TGTGCCAGCAGCCCAGAGGGGACTAACCAAGAGACCCAGTACTTC.

V usage is TRBV7-6 and J usage is TRBJ2-4; D may be TRBD2 (5 bases). CDR1 and CDR2 (germline): SGHVS, FNYEAQ. Trimming removed 0 bases from V and 10 bases from J, with 13 bases in between. The length of the CDR3 is 14 residues. CDR3 in amino acids: CASSLAGEDSIQYF. CDR3 nucleotides: TGTGCCAGCAGCTTAGCGGGTGAGGACTCTATTCAGTACTTC.

The V call is TRBV7-8, the J call TRBJ2-5, with TRBD2 identical over 7 bases. Germline trimming cut 5 bases from V and 4 bases from J; bases unmatched to any gene: 16. The CDR3 spans 17 residues. From germline, CDR1 is SGHVS and CDR2 FQNEAQ. CDR3 loop: CASSLPRGDGGRETQYF. The CDR3 DNA sequence: TGTGCCAGCAGCCTCCCCCGAGGGGACGGGGGGAGAGAGACCCAGTACTTC. Full variable domain (rest looked up from reference TRBV7-8 and TRBJ2-5): GAGVSQSPRYKVAKRGQDVALRCDPISGHVSLFWYQQALGQGPEFLTYFQNEAQLDKSGLPSDRFFAERPEGSVSTLKIQRTQQEDSAVYLCASSLPRGDGGRETQYFGPGTRLLVL.

This clone was found a few times. The chain uses TRBV6-5 and TRBJ2-5; D may be TRBD1 (6 bases). Germline V gene sequence: CDR1 MNHEY, CDR2 SVGAGI. Trimming removed 8 bases at V and 1 base at J, with 11 bases between. The CDR3 totals 13 residues. In nucleotides, the CDR3 is TGTGCCAGCTCCCGGGACACCCAAGAGACCCAGTACTTC. This gives the protein CASSRDTQETQYF.

The chain is built from TRBV7-2 and TRBJ2-7, with TRBD1 identical over 8 bases. The CDR3 extends over 15 amino acids. V dropped 1 base and J dropped 0; count of bases not matched to a gene: 2. CDR1 SGHTA and CDR2 FQGNSA come from the germline V gene. The CDR3 bases are TGTGCCAGCAGCTTAGGACAGGGGAGCTCCTACGAGCAGTACTTC. Its translation: CASSLGQGSSYEQYF.

This chain links TRBV2 with TRBJ1-4; D not resolved. The V gene lost 7 bases and the J gene lost 8 bases, with 14 bases spanning the gap. Germline V gene data show CDR1 as SNHLY and CDR2 as FYNNEI. The CDR3 is 13 amino acids. CDR3 nucleotide sequence: TGTGCCAGCATGGGCCCCGACGAGGAAAAACTGTTTTTT. Translated, it gives CASMGPDEEKLFF.

In this sample, this clone turned up a few times. DNA for the CDR3: TGTGCCATCAGTGATAGGGACCTCGCGAAGTTCTTC. The encoded protein is CAISDRDLAKFF. The chain carries TRBV10-3 and TRBJ2-1; D may correspond to TRBD1 or TRBD2 (5 bases each). The CDR3 covers 12 residues. Trimming took off 3 bases at V and 14 bases at J, with 14 bases between the two ends. Germline V gene lookup returns CDR1 ENHRY and CDR2 SYGVKD.

V is TRBV18 and J is TRBJ2-5; the D is unclear. The CDR3 contains 16 residues. Trimming removed 6 bases at V and 2 bases at J, with 19 bases between. CDR1 is KGHSH, CDR2 LQKENI, per germline. CDR3 protein: CASSANTRTNQETQYF. DNA of the CDR3: TGTGCCAGCTCGGCCAACACGAGGACGAATCAAGAGACCCAGTACTTC.

This clone has only a few counts. DNA of the CDR3: TGTGCCTGGACCGGACAGGCTGCTGGAAACACCATATATTTT. The encoded protein is CAWTGQAAGNTIYF. This sequence joins TRBV30 and TRBJ1-3, with 7 bases identical to TRBD1. The J segment lost 2 bases and the V segment lost 4 bases, leaving 5 bases of the junction unmatched. The CDR3 runs 14 residues. Germline V gene sequence: CDR1 GTSNPN, CDR2 SVGIG (reference sequence).

This sequence joins TRBV10-3 and TRBJ2-5, with D possibly matching TRBD1 (5 bases). Germline assignment: CDR1 ENHRY and CDR2 SYGVKD. The germline V and J ends were trimmed by 2 bases and 2 bases, with 9 bases remaining between them. The CDR3 runs 14 residues. The CDR3 reads CAISEGATQETQYF. The CDR3, as DNA: TGTGCCATCAGTGAGGGGGCGACACAAGAGACCCAGTACTTC.

The chain couples TRBV6-1 to TRBJ2-7, with TRBD2 as a possible D gene (6 bases). Per germline, CDR1 MNHNS and CDR2 SASEGT. Trimming removed 1 base at V and 7 bases at J, with 14 bases between. The CDR3 length is 14 residues. In nucleotides, the CDR3 is TGTGCCAGCAGTGAAGGGCCATATAGCGGAGAGCAGTACTTC. Translation gives CASSEGPYSGEQYF.

V usage is TRBV6-5 and J usage is TRBJ2-7; TRBD2 aligns across 7 bases. V gave up 6 bases and J gave up 0 bases; unmatched junction bases: 5. Germline V gene data show CDR1 as MNHEY and CDR2 as SVGAGI. CDR3 length: 14 residues. The CDR3 sequence: CASSRGVSSYEQYF. The CDR3 nucleotides are TGTGCCAGCAGCCGGGGGGTCAGCTCCTACGAGCAGTACTTC.

CDR3 nucleotides: TGTGCCTGGAGTGTACGGGGTATTAACAGTTCACCCCTCCACTTT. It encodes CAWSVRGINSSPLHF. The chain recombines TRBV30 with TRBJ1-6, with unresolved D. V was shortened by 0 bases and J by 9 bases, with 15 bases between the two germline ends. Germline CDR1 GTSNPN, CDR2 SVGIG (reference sequence). The CDR3 is 15 amino acids.

This clone was counted between two and nine times. V and J are TRBV30 and TRBJ2-2; unclear D gene. V was shortened by 4 bases and J by 7 bases, with 10 bases between the two germline ends. The length of the CDR3 is 12 residues. CDR1 GTSNPN and CDR2 SVGIG come from the germline V gene (reference sequence). CDR3 protein: CAWNGIYGELFF. Here the CDR3 DNA reads TGTGCCTGGAATGGGATTTACGGGGAGCTGTTTTTT.

This clone was observed a few times. The chain recombines TRBV2 with TRBJ1-4; tentatively, D is TRBD1 (5 bases). Germline values: CDR1 SNHLY, CDR2 FYNNEI. Trimming removed 3 bases from V and 4 bases from J, with 9 bases in between. The CDR3 spans 14 residues. The CDR3 DNA is TGTGCCAGCAGTGAGGGACGGTTTAATGAAAAACTGTTTTTT. It is translated as CASSEGRFNEKLFF.

This clone has more than one count but fewer than ten. The gene calls are TRBV7-9 and TRBJ1-1; D is uncertain. V lost 3 bases and J 1 base, leaving 12 bases between the germline ends. From germline, CDR1 is SEHNR and CDR2 FQNEAQ (reference sequence). CDR3 length: 15 residues. DNA for the CDR3: TGTGCCAGCAGCTTGAGGGTAGGCTCGAACACTGAAGCTTTCTTT. Its translation is CASSLRVGSNTEAFF.

The genes are TRBV30 and TRBJ1-1; D gene unclear. V lost 5 bases and J lost 5, with 15 bases in between. Germline V gene sequence: CDR1 GTSNPN, CDR2 SVGIG (reference sequence). This CDR3 spans 13 amino acids. CDR3 sequence (DNA): TGTGCCTGGGCGGCAGGCCCTGGAACTGAAGCTTTCTTT. This gives the protein CAWAAGPGTEAFF. Based on the CDR3 plus reference TRBV30 and TRBJ1-1, the full variable domain is SQTIHQWPATLVQPVGSPLSLECTVEGTSNPNLYWYRQAAGRGLQLLFYSVGIGQISSEVPQNLSASRPQDRQFILSSKKLLLSDSGFYLCAWAAGPGTEAFFGQGTRLTVV.

Worth noting for this clone: At the DNA level, this CDR3 is encoded by other sequences in the same sample as well. The chain has TRBV5-1 and TRBJ2-7, with 9 bases matching TRBD1. The CDR3 extends over 14 amino acids. Germline CDR1 is SGHRS and CDR2 is YFSETQ. V dropped 4 bases and J dropped 4; count of bases not matched to a gene: 6. The CDR3 here is CASSLGQGGYEQYF. CDR3 nucleotides: TGCGCCAGCAGCCTGGGACAGGGCGGATACGAGCAGTACTTC.